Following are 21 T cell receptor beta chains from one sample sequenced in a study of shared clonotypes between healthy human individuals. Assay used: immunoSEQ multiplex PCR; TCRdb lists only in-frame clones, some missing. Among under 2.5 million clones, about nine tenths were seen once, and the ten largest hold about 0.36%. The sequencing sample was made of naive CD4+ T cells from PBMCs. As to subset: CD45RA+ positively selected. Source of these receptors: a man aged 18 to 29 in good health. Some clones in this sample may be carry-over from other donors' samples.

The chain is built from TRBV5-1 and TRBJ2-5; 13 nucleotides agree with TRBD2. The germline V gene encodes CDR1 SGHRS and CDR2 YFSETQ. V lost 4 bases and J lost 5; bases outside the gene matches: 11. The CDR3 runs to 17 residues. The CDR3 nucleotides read TGCGCCAGCAGCCTGGGACTAGCGGGATCACAATGGGAGACCCAGTACTTC. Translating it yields CASSLGLAGSQWETQYF.

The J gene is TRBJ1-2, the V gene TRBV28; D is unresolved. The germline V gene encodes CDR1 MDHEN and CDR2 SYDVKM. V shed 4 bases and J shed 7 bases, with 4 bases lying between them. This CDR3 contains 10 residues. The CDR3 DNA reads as TGTGCCAGCAGTTCGCCTGGCTACACCTTC. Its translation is CASSSPGYTF.

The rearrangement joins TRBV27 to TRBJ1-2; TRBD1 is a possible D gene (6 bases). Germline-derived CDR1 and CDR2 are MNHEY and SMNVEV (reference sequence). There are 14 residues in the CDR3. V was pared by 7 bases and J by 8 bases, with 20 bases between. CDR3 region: CASKWRPQGQGYTF. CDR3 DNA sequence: TGTGCCAGCAAATGGAGGCCCCAGGGGCAAGGCTACACCTTC.

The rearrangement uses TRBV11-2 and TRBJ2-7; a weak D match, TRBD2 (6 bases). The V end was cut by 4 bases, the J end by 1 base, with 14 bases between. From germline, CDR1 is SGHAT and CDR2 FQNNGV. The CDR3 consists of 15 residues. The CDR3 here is CASSYASAPSYEQYF. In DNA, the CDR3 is TGTGCCAGCAGCTACGCTAGCGCCCCTTCCTACGAGCAGTACTTC.

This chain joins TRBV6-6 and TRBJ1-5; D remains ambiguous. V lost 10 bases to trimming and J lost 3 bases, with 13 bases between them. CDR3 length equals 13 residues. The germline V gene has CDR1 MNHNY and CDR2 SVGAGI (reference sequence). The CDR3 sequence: CATTGGNNQPQHF. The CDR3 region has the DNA TGTGCCACCACGGGAGGGAACAATCAGCCCCAGCATTTT.

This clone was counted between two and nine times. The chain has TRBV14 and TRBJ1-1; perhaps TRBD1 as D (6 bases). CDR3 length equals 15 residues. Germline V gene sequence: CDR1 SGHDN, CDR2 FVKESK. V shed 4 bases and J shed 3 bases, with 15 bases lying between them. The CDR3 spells CASSPFRGSDTEAFF. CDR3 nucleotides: TGTGCCAGCAGCCCGTTCAGGGGATCTGACACTGAAGCTTTCTTT.

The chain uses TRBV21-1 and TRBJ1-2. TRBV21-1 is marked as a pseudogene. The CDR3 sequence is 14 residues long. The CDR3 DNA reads TGTGCCAGCAGCACCGCCCATGTGGACTATGGCTACACCTTC. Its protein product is CASSTAHVDYGYTF.

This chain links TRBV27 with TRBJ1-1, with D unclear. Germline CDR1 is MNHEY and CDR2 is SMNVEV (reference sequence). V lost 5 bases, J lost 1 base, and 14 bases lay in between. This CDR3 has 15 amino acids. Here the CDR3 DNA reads TGTGCCAGCAGTCGGCCGGACGCCTCGAACACTGAAGCTTTCTTT. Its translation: CASSRPDASNTEAFF.

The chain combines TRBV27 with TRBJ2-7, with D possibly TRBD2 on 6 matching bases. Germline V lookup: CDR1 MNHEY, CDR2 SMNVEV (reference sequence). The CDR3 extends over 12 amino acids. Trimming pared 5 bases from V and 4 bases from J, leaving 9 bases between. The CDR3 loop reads CASSAGTYEQYF. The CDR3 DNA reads TGTGCCAGCAGTGCCGGGACTTACGAGCAGTACTTC.

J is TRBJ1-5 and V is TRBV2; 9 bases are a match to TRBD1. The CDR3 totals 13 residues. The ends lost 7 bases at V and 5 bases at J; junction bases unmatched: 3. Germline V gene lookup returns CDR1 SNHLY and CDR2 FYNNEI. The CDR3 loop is CASTGQGYQPQHF. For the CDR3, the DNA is TGTGCCAGCACCGGACAGGGGTATCAGCCCCAGCATTTT.

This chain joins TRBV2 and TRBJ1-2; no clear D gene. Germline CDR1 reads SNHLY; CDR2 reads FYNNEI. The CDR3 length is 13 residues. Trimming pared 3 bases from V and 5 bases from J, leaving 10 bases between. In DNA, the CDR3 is TGTGCCAGCAGTGATCTAGCCATGTATGGCTACACCTTC. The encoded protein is CASSDLAMYGYTF.

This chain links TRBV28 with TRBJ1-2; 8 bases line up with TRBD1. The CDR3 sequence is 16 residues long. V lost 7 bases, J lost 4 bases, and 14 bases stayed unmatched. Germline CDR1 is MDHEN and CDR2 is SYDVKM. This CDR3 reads CASTQGGQVRFYGYTF. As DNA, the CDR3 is TGTGCCAGCACCCAGGGGGGACAGGTTCGATTCTATGGCTACACCTTC.

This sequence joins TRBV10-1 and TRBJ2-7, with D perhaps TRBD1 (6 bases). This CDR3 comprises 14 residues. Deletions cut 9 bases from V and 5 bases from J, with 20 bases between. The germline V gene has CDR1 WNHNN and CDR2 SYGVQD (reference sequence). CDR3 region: CASSSQGPADEQYF. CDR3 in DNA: TGCGCCAGTTCTTCACAGGGACCTGCGGACGAGCAGTACTTC.

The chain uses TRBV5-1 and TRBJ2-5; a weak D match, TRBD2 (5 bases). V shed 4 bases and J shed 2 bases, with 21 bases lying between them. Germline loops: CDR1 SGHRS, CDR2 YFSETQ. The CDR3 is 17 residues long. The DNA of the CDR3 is TGCGCCAGCAGCGCTGGCATTGTCGTGCCGGGGCAAGAGACCCAGTACTTC. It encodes CASSAGIVVPGQETQYF.

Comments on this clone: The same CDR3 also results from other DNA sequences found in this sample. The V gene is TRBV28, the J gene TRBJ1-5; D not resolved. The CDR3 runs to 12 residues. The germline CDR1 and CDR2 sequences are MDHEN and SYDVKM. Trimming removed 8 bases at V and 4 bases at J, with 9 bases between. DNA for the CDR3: TGTGCCAGCCGGGGAGGAAATCAGCCCCAGCATTTT. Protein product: CASRGGNQPQHF.

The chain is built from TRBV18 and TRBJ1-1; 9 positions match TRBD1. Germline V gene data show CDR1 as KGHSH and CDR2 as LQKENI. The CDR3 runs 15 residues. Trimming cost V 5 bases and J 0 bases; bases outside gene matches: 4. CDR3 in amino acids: CASSTGTGLNTEAFF. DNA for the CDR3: TGTGCCAGCTCAACCGGGACAGGGCTGAACACTGAAGCTTTCTTT.

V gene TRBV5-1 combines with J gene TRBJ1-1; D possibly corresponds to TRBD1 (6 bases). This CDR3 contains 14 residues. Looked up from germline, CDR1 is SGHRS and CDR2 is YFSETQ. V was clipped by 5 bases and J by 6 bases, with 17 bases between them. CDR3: CASSLGGQGAEAFF. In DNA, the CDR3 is TGCGCCAGCAGTCTTGGGGGGCAAGGCGCTGAAGCTTTCTTT.

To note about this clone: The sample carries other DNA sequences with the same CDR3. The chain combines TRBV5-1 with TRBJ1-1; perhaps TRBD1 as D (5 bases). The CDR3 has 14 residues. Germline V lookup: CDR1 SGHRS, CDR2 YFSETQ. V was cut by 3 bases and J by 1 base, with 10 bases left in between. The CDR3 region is CASSSTTGNTEAFF. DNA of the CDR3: TGCGCCAGCAGCTCCACCACAGGGAACACTGAAGCTTTCTTT. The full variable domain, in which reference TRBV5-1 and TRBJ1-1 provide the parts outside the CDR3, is KAGVTQTPRYLIKTRGQQVTLSCSPISGHRSVSWYQQTPGQGLQFLFEYFSETQRNKGNFPGRFSGRQFSNSRSEMNVSTLELGDSALYLCASSSTTGNTEAFFGQGTRLTVV.

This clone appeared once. DNA of the CDR3: TGCGCCAGCAGCTGGACTAGCAGTAACTACAATGAGCAGTTCTTC. Its translation is CASSWTSSNYNEQFF. The chain uses TRBV5-1 and TRBJ2-1; TRBD2 matches at 8 bases. The CDR3 runs 15 residues. The ends lost 3 bases at V and 3 bases at J; junction bases unmatched: 5. From germline, CDR1 is SGHRS and CDR2 YFSETQ. The entire variable domain, with the rest obtained from reference TRBV5-1 and TRBJ2-1, is as follows: KAGVTQTPRYLIKTRGQQVTLSCSPISGHRSVSWYQQTPGQGLQFLFEYFSETQRNKGNFPGRFSGRQFSNSRSEMNVSTLELGDSALYLCASSWTSSNYNEQFFGPGTRLTVL.

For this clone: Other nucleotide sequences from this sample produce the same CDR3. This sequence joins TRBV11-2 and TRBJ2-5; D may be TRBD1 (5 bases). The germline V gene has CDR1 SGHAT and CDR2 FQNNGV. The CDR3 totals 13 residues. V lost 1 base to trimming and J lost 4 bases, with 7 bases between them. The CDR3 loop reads CASSLGGRETQYF. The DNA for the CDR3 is TGTGCCAGCAGCTTAGGGGGCAGAGAGACCCAGTACTTC.

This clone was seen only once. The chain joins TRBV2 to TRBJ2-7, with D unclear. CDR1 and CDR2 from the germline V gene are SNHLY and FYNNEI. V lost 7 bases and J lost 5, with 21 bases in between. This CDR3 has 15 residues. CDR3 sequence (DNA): TGTGCCAGCATACTCCTATCGGACGGTCGTCACGAGCAGTACTTC. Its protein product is CASILLSDGRHEQYF.